A selection of T cell receptor beta chains follows, all from one sample in a study of somatic mutations in cytotoxic T cells in rheumatoid arthritis. The repertoire was sequenced with immunoSEQ multiplex PCR; TCRdb's copy has only in-frame clones and lacks some. This repertoire shows approximately 12,000 clones, approximately 80% found once; its top ten account for 13% to 15%. Sequencing was performed on CD8+ T cells sorted from blood. The receptors stem from a middle-aged man in good health. CDR3s include the opening cysteine and the closing phenylalanine or tryptophan.

v_gene	j_gene	CDR3aa
TRBV5-1	TRBJ1-5	CASSHLGAGNNQPQHF
TRBV7-9	TRBJ2-2	CASRGGGNTGELFF
TRBV27	TRBJ1-2	CASSSTGGYYGYTF
TRBV5-1	TRBJ2-1	CASSPPGLAGYNEQFF
TRBV11-2	TRBJ1-1	CASSTPRGAFF
TRBV12-5	TRBJ2-7	CASGLGSQRYEQYF
TRBV10-3	TRBJ1-1	CAISDLQGARTEAFF
TRBV7-6	TRBJ1-2	CASSGEGGYGYTF
TRBV5-6	TRBJ2-7	CASSLEFGDRHEQYF
TRBV19	TRBJ1-1	CATMTTEAFF
TRBV9	TRBJ2-2	CASSVRPNTGELFF
TRBV2	TRBJ1-2	CASSPRGPTGYGYTF